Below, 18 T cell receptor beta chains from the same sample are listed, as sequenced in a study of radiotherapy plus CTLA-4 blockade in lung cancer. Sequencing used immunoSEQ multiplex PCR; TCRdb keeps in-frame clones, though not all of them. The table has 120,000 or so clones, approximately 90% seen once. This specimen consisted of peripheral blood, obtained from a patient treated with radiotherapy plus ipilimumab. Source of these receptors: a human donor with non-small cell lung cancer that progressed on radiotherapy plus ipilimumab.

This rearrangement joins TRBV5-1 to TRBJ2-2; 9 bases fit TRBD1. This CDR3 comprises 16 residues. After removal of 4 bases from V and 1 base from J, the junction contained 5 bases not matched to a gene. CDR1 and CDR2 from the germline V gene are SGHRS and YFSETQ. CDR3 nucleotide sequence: TGCGCCAGCAGCCTACCGGGACAGGGGAACACCGGGGAGCTGTTTTTT. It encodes CASSLPGQGNTGELFF.

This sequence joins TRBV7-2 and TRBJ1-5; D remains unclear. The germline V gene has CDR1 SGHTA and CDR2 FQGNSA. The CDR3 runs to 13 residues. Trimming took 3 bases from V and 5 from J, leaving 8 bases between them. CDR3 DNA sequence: TGTGCCAGCAGCTTGATGGTAGATCAGCCCCAGCATTTT. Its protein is CASSLMVDQPQHF.

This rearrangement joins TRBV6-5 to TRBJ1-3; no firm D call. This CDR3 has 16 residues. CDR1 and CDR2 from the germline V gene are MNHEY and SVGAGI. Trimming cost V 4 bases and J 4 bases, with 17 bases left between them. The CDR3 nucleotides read TGTGCCAGCAGTTCCCATACCAGGCAGGAGGGAAACACCATATATTTT. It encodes CASSSHTRQEGNTIYF.

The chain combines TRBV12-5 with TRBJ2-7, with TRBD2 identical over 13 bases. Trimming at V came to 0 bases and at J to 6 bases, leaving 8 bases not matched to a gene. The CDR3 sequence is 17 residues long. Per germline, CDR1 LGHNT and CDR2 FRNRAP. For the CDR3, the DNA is TGTGCTAGTGGTTTGGTACGGACTAGCGGGAGTGCGTCCGAGCAGTACTTC. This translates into CASGLVRTSGSASEQYF. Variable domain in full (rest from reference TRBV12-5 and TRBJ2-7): DARVTQTPRHKVTEMGQEVTMRCQPILGHNTVFWYRQTMMQGLELLAYFRNRAPLDDSGMPKDRFSAEMPDATLATLKIQPSEPRDSAVYFCASGLVRTSGSASEQYFGPGTRLTVT.

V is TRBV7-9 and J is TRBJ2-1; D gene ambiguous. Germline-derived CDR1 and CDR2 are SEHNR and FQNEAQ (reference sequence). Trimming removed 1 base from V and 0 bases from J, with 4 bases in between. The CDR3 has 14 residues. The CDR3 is CASSLGSSYNEQFF. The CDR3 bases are TGTGCCAGCAGCTTAGGTAGCTCCTACAATGAGCAGTTCTTC.

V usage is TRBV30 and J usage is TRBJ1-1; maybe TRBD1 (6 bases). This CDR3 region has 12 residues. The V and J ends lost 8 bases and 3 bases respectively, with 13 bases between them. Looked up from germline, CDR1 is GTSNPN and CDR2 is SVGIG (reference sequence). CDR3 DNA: TGTGCCAGCAGGGGTTCCTACACTGAAGCTTTCTTT. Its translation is CASRGSYTEAFF.

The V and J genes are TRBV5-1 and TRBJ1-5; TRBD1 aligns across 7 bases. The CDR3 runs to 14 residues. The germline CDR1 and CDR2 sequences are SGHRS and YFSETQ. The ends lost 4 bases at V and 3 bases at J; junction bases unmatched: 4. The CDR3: CASSQGTDNQPQHF. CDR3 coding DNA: TGCGCCAGCAGCCAGGGGACAGACAATCAGCCCCAGCATTTT.

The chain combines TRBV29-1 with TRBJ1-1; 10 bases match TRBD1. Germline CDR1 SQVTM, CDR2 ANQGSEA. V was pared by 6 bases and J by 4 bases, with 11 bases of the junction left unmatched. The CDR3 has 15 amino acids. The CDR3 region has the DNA TGCAGCGTCCGTCCCGGGACAGGGGCGGGCACTGAAGCTTTCTTT. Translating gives CSVRPGTGAGTEAFF.

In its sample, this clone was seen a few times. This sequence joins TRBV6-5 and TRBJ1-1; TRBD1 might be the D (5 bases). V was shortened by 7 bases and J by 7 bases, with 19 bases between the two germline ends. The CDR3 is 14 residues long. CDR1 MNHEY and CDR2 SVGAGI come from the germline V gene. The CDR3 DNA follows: TGTGCCAGCACTCAACCCGGGACCTCCGGTGAAGCTTTCTTT. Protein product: CASTQPGTSGEAFF.

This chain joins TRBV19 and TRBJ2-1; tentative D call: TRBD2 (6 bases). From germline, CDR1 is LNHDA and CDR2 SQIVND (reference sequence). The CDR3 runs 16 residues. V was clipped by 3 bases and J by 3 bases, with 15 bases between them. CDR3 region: CASSMTTGEVYNEQFF. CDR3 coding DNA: TGTGCCAGTAGTATGACAACGGGAGAGGTCTACAATGAGCAGTTCTTC.

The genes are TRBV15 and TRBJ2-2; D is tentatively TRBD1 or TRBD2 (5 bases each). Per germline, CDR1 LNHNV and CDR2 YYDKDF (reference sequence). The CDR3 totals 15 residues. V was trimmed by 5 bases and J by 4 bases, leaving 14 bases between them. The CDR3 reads CATSSPGARTGELFF. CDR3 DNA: TGTGCCACCAGCTCCCCCGGGGCGCGCACCGGGGAGCTGTTTTTT.

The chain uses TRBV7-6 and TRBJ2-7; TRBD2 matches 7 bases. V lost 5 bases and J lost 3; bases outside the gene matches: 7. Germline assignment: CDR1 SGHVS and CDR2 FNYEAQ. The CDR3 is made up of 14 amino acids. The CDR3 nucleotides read TGTGCCAGCAGCCCTGTTGCGGGGGACTACGAGCAGTACTTC. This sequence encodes CASSPVAGDYEQYF.

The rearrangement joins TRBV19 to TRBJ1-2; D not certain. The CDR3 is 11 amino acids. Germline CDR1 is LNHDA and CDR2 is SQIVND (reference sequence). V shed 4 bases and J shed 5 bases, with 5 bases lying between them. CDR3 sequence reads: CASSTLYGYTF. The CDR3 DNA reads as TGTGCCAGTAGTACGCTGTATGGCTACACCTTC.

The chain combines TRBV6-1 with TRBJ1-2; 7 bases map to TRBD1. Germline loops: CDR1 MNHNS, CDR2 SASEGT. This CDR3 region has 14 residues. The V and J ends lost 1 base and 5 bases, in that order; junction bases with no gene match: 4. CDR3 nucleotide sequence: TGTGCCAGCAGTGAAGTCGGACAGGCGTATGGCTACACCTTC. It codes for CASSEVGQAYGYTF.

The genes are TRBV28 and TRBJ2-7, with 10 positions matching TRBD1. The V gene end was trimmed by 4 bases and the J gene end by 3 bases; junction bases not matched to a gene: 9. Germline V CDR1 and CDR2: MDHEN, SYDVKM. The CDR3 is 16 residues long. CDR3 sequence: CASSSVPGQGYYEQYF. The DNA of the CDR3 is TGTGCCAGCAGTTCCGTCCCGGGACAGGGGTACTACGAGCAGTACTTC.

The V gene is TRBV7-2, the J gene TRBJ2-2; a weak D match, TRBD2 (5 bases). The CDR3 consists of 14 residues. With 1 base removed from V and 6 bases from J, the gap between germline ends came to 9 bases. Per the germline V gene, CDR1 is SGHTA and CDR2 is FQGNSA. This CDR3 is CASSLGWRAGELFF. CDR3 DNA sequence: TGTGCCAGCAGCTTAGGTTGGCGGGCCGGGGAGCTGTTTTTT.

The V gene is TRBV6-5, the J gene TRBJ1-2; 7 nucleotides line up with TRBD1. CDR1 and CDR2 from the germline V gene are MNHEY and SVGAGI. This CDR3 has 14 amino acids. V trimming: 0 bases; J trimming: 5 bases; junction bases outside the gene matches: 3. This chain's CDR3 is CASSYSVTGYGYTF. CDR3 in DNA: TGTGCCAGCAGTTACTCAGTGACAGGGTATGGCTACACCTTC.

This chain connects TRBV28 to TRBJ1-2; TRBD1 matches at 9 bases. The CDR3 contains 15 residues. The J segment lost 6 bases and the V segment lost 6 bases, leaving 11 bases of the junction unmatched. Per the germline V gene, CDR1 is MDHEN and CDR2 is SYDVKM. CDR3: CASRPQDRGRNGYTF. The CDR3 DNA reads TGTGCCAGCAGGCCGCAGGACAGGGGCAGGAATGGCTACACCTTC.